This note documents a single TCR beta chain sequence. CDR1 and CDR2 (germline): SGHRS, YFSETQ. This CDR3 is built from 17 residues. J lost 2 bases, V lost 0 bases, and 7 bases had no gene match. This entry is derived from a study of cytomegalovirus exposure and HLA in healthy donors. The PCR contained 60 Vbeta and 13 Jbeta primers. Some clones are missing from TCRdb's copy, which holds only in-frame ones; the method was immunoSEQ multiplex PCR. The table lists about 89,000 clones, around 77% of them singletons. The chain links TRBV5-1 to TRBJ2-2; 7 bases are shared with TRBD2. Sequenced input: PBMCs. This sequence originates from a man under 40 in good health and CMV-seronegative. The CDR3 loop is CASSLGASGINTGELFF. For the CDR3, the DNA is TGCGCCAGCAGCTTGGGCGCTAGCGGAATAAACACCGGGGAGCTGTTTTTT.